These 28 T cell receptor beta chains were sequenced from one sample in a study of T cell repertoires in cytomegalovirus infection. TCRdb called the reads again in MiXCR, with one record for every CDR3 protein. Of approximately 700,000 distinct CDR3 sequences in the sample, about a third were seen once. The sample was PBMCs. The receptors shown here come from a human donor in good health (CMV status not recorded). Some clones in this sample may be carry-over from other donors' samples.

This clonotype showed up many times. The rearrangement links TRBV7-8 to TRBJ2-1; possible D gene TRBD2, 6 bases. The CDR3 has 14 residues. Germline CDR1 and CDR2: SGHVS and FQNEAQ. V shed 1 base and J shed 6 bases, with 10 bases lying between them. CDR3 region: CASSLVGGINEQFF. CDR3 DNA: TGTGCCAGCAGCTTAGTCGGCGGGATCAATGAGCAGTTCTTC.

This chain connects TRBV27 to TRBJ2-1; TRBD1 aligns across 7 bases. The length of the CDR3 is 15 residues. V lost 2 bases and J lost 4; bases outside the gene matches: 5. The germline V gene encodes CDR1 MNHEY and CDR2 SMNVEV (reference sequence). CDR3: CASSLDTGVYNEQFF. The CDR3 DNA is TGTGCCAGCAGTTTAGATACAGGGGTATACAATGAGCAGTTCTTC.

Ten or more counts support this clonotype. The chain combines TRBV7-2 with TRBJ2-2; 15 bases line up with TRBD2. The J segment lost 9 bases and the V segment lost 7 bases, leaving 9 bases of the junction unmatched. The CDR3 length is 16 residues. Germline V gives CDR1 SGHTA, CDR2 FQGNSA. CDR3 amino acids: CASTFGLAGGGRELFF. The CDR3 coding sequence is TGTGCCAGCACTTTCGGACTAGCGGGAGGGGGCCGGGAGCTGTTTTTT.

V and J are TRBV7-9 and TRBJ2-2; possible D gene TRBD2, 6 bases. This CDR3 spans 16 amino acids. Trimming took off 4 bases at V and 4 bases at J, with 16 bases between the two ends. From germline, CDR1 is SEHNR and CDR2 FQNEAQ (reference sequence). CDR3 sequence reads: CASSSPGGGRTGELFF. The DNA for the CDR3 is TGTGCCAGCAGCTCTCCCGGGGGAGGCCGCACCGGGGAGCTGTTTTTT.

This clonotype occurred many times. The chain joins TRBV7-9 to TRBJ2-2, with TRBD1 matching 9 bases. J was trimmed by 7 bases and V by 5 bases; bases with no gene match: 11. Germline-derived CDR1 and CDR2 are SEHNR and FQNEAQ (reference sequence). There are 16 residues in the CDR3. DNA of the CDR3: TGTGCCAGCAGCGACCACCGGGACAGGGCTGGCGGGGAGCTGTTTTTT. It codes for CASSDHRDRAGGELFF.

V gene TRBV20-1 combines with J gene TRBJ2-1; 9 nucleotides line up with TRBD2. V lost 2 bases and J lost 6; bases outside the gene matches: 8. Per germline, CDR1 DFQATT and CDR2 SNEGSKA (reference sequence). The length of the CDR3 is 15 residues. CDR3 loop: CSARTIGTSPNEQFF. CDR3 sequence (DNA): TGCAGTGCTAGAACAATCGGGACTAGCCCCAATGAGCAGTTCTTC.

The chain links TRBV18 to TRBJ2-3; no definite D call. Germline lookup yields CDR1 KGHSH and CDR2 LQKENI. Trimming pared 1 base from V and 6 bases from J, leaving 5 bases between. This CDR3 is built from 12 residues. This chain's CDR3 is CASSPRVDTQYF. The CDR3 nucleotides read TGTGCCAGCTCACCACGGGTTGATACGCAGTATTTT.

In this sample, this clonotype turned up many times. This sequence joins TRBV7-2 and TRBJ1-1; unclear D gene. Deletions cut 6 bases from V and 0 bases from J, with 17 bases between. Germline CDR1 is SGHTA and CDR2 is FQGNSA. This CDR3 spans 16 amino acids. DNA of the CDR3: TGTGCCAGCAGGTTTGAGGGTAAAGGAATGAACACTGAAGCTTTCTTT. Translated, it gives CASRFEGKGMNTEAFF.

The genes are TRBV20-1 and TRBJ2-7; a weak D match, TRBD1 (6 bases). Looked up from germline, CDR1 is DFQATT and CDR2 is SNEGSKA (reference sequence). V lost 0 bases, J lost 5 bases, and 14 bases lay in between. The CDR3 totals 14 residues. For the CDR3, the DNA is TGCAGTGCTAGAGATGCGAGGCAGGGGAACGAGCAGTACTTC. Translation: CSARDARQGNEQYF.

This chain links TRBV7-9 with TRBJ2-2; either TRBD1 or TRBD2 may fit D (5 bases each). This CDR3 contains 15 residues. Germline CDR1 SEHNR, CDR2 FQNEAQ (reference sequence). Between the trimmed V and J ends, which lost 3 bases and 3 bases, there was a span of 11 bases. As DNA, the CDR3 is TGTGCCAGCAGCTTCCGGGACCCCGACACCGGGGAGCTGTTTTTT. Protein sequence: CASSFRDPDTGELFF.

The gene calls are TRBV5-6 and TRBJ1-1; D is unclear. The germline V and J ends were trimmed by 4 bases and 1 base, with 11 bases remaining between them. CDR3 size: 14 residues. CDR1 and CDR2 (germline): SGHDT, YYEEEE. The CDR3 region is CASSPDSWNTEAFF. CDR3 coding DNA: TGTGCCAGCAGCCCGGACTCCTGGAACACTGAAGCTTTCTTT. Supplemented by reference TRBV5-6 and TRBJ1-1, the full variable domain reads DAGVTQSPTHLIKTRGQQVTLRCSPKSGHDTVSWYQQALGQGPQFIFQYYEEEERQRGNFPDRFSGHQFPNYSSELNVNALLLGDSALYLCASSPDSWNTEAFFGQGTRLTVV.

The sample holds one count of this clonotype. One end of the junction fails to match germline, which may point to a read error. This chain connects TRBV7-9 to TRBJ2-1; 9 nucleotides agree with TRBD2. The germline V gene has CDR1 SEHNR and CDR2 FQNEAQ (reference sequence). CDR3 length equals 19 residues. The CDR3, as DNA: TGTGCCAGCAGCTTAACCTACCGGACTAGCGTAACATCCTACAATGATCAGTTCTTC. Translating it yields CASSLTYRTSVTSYNDQFF. The entire variable domain, with the rest obtained from reference TRBV7-9 and TRBJ2-1, is as follows: DTGVSQNPRHKITKRGQNVTFRCDPISEHNRLYWYRQTLGQGPEFLTYFQNEAQLEKSRLLSDRFSAERPKGSFSTLEIQRTEQGDSAMYLCASSLTYRTSVTSYNDQFFGPGTRLTVL.

This clonotype was picked up a small number of times. V and J are TRBV6-1 and TRBJ2-3; 8 nucleotides line up with TRBD2. Losses at the gene ends were 4 bases for V and 2 bases for J; bases not matched to a gene: 5. Germline CDR1 is MNHNS and CDR2 is SASEGT. The CDR3 is made up of 15 amino acids. CDR3 sequence (DNA): TGTGCCAGCAGTGCAGTGCGGGGGGTCACAGATACGCAGTATTTT. Translated, it gives CASSAVRGVTDTQYF.

This clonotype has a handful of counts. V usage is TRBV7-8 and J usage is TRBJ1-5; TRBD1 matches at 9 bases. The germline V gene has CDR1 SGHVS and CDR2 FQNEAQ. The trim removed 5 bases at V and 1 base at J, leaving 9 bases unmatched. The CDR3 sequence is 17 residues long. The CDR3: CASSTRGDRESNQPQHF. The DNA of the CDR3 is TGTGCCAGCAGCACTAGGGGGGACAGGGAGAGCAATCAGCCCCAGCATTTT.

This clonotype was recorded at least ten times. The chain joins TRBV7-8 to TRBJ2-7; D call uncertain. The V end was cut by 2 bases, the J end by 0 bases, with 5 bases between. The CDR3 totals 13 residues. CDR1 SGHVS and CDR2 FQNEAQ come from the germline V gene. For the CDR3, the DNA is TGTGCCAGCAGCTTAACCCGCTCCTACGAGCAGTACTTC. Its protein product is CASSLTRSYEQYF. The full variable domain, rest sourced from reference TRBV7-8 and TRBJ2-7, is GAGVSQSPRYKVAKRGQDVALRCDPISGHVSLFWYQQALGQGPEFLTYFQNEAQLDKSGLPSDRFFAERPEGSVSTLKIQRTQQEDSAVYLCASSLTRSYEQYFGPGTRLTVT.

The V gene is TRBV7-3, the J gene TRBJ2-1; either TRBD1 or TRBD2 may fit D (5 bases each). The germline V gene has CDR1 SGHTA and CDR2 FQGTGA. The V end lost 1 base, the J end lost 5 bases, and 15 bases lay between the germline ends. This CDR3 is built from 16 residues. The CDR3 is CASSLRIGQGDNEQFF. DNA of the CDR3: TGTGCCAGCAGCTTAAGGATCGGCCAGGGAGACAATGAGCAGTTCTTC.

Comment on this clonotype: Mismatch with germline at one junction end may stem from a read error. The genes are TRBV5-1 and TRBJ1-3; the D is unclear. Germline CDR1 SGHRS, CDR2 YFSETQ. This CDR3 has 15 residues. This CDR3 is CASSLASHSGNTIYF. CDR3 nucleotide sequence: TGTGCCAGCAGCTTGGCCAGCCACTCTGGAAACACCATATATTTT. The entire variable domain, with the rest obtained from reference TRBV5-1 and TRBJ1-3, is as follows: KAGVTQTPRYLIKTRGQQVTLSCSPISGHRSVSWYQQTPGQGLQFLFEYFSETQRNKGNFPGRFSGRQFSNSRSEMNVSTLELGDSALYLCASSLASHSGNTIYFGEGSWLTVV.

This clonotype was seen repeatedly, ten times or more. The chain employs TRBV7-2 and TRBJ1-2, with 7 bases lining up with TRBD1. CDR1 is SGHTA and CDR2 is FQGNSA in the germline V gene. There are 13 residues in the CDR3. V was clipped by 5 bases and J by 5 bases; unmatched bases: 5. The DNA for the CDR3 is TGTGCCAGCAGCATCCCACAGGGGTATGGCTACACCTTC. Protein product: CASSIPQGYGYTF.

Only a few counts were recorded for this clonotype. The CDR3 here is CASRSRDYQGGYTF. The CDR3 DNA reads as TGTGCCAGCAGGTCGAGGGATTATCAGGGAGGCTACACCTTC. The chain employs TRBV7-9 and TRBJ1-2; D is perhaps TRBD1 (5 bases). The CDR3 loop spans 14 amino acids. The germline V gene has CDR1 SEHNR and CDR2 FQNEAQ (reference sequence). The V and J ends lost 6 bases and 8 bases respectively, with 19 bases between them.

Details on this clonotype: Compared with germline, one end of the junction differs, possibly owing to a read error. CDR3 DNA sequence: TGTGCCAGTAGTATAGAGCTCGATGGGTCCTGGGAGATGTTTTTT. The encoded protein is CASSIELDGSWEMFF. This chain uses TRBV19 with TRBJ2-2; D possibly corresponds to TRBD2 (5 bases). CDR1 and CDR2 from the germline V gene are LNHDA and SQIVND (reference sequence). The CDR3 length is 15 residues.

Only a few counts were recorded for this clonotype. The chain joins TRBV19 to TRBJ2-1; 9 nucleotides align to TRBD2. Germline CDR1 reads LNHDA; CDR2 reads SQIVND (reference sequence). Germline trimming cut 2 bases from V and 0 bases from J; bases unmatched to any gene: 11. This CDR3 has 19 residues. CDR3 region: CASSIFLGAGGSSYNEQFF. CDR3 sequence (DNA): TGTGCCAGTAGTATATTTCTCGGGGCGGGGGGGAGCTCCTACAATGAGCAGTTCTTC.

This clonotype was found many times. The chain combines TRBV4-1 with TRBJ1-6; perhaps TRBD1 as D (5 bases). The CDR3 has 16 residues. CDR1 and CDR2 from the germline V gene are MGHRA and YSYEKL. V shed 0 bases and J shed 8 bases, with 14 bases lying between them. DNA for the CDR3: TGCGCCAGCAGCCAAGAGTACTGGGACGGGGATTCACCCCTCCACTTT. As protein: CASSQEYWDGDSPLHF.

The rearrangement joins TRBV9 to TRBJ1-4; 7 bases align to TRBD1. CDR3 size: 16 residues. The junction had 4 bases not matched to a gene; V was cut back by 2 bases and J by 0 bases. Germline-derived CDR1 and CDR2 are SGDLS and YYNGEE. The CDR3, as DNA: TGTGCCAGCAGCGTGACAGGGAGAACAACTAATGAAAAACTGTTTTTT. Translation: CASSVTGRTTNEKLFF.

This clonotype was observed many times. The V gene is TRBV7-2, the J gene TRBJ2-3; D gene uncertain. Trimming took 5 bases from V and 3 from J, leaving 15 bases between them. The CDR3 extends over 15 amino acids. From germline, CDR1 is SGHTA and CDR2 FQGNSA. CDR3 protein: CASSIRSRNTDTQYF. Written as DNA, the CDR3 is TGTGCCAGCAGCATTAGGAGCAGGAATACAGATACGCAGTATTTT. The whole variable domain, remainder taken from reference TRBV7-2 and TRBJ2-3, is GAGVSQSPSNKVTEKGKDVELRCDPISGHTALYWYRQSLGQGLEFLIYFQGNSAPDKSGLPSDRFSAERTGGSVSTLTIQRTQQEDSAVYLCASSIRSRNTDTQYFGPGTRLTVL.

The V gene is TRBV28, the J gene TRBJ2-7, with 16 bases fitting TRBD2. The CDR3 runs to 17 residues. CDR1 MDHEN and CDR2 SYDVKM come from the germline V gene. V shed 4 bases, J shed 6 bases, and the junction held 9 bases outside the gene matches. Here the CDR3 DNA reads TGTGCCAGCAGTTCCGGGACTAGCGGGAGGGCCCGGGCCGAGCAGTACTTC. Residues: CASSSGTSGRARAEQYF.

About this clonotype itself: The junction departs from the called germline gene at one end, perhaps through a read error. The chain uses TRBV27 and TRBJ2-5, with 10 bases fitting TRBD2. The CDR3 loop spans 15 amino acids. Germline V CDR1 and CDR2: MNHEY, SMNVEV (reference sequence). The CDR3 nucleotides read TGTGCCAGCGGACGGCAGCGGGGGGGCCCGGAGAACCAGTACTTC. Translated: CASGRQRGGPENQYF.

This chain joins TRBV4-1 and TRBJ1-3; tentatively, D is TRBD1 (5 bases). Deletions cut 1 base from V and 0 bases from J, with 10 bases between. The CDR3 has 16 amino acids. Looked up from germline, CDR1 is MGHRA and CDR2 is YSYEKL. DNA for the CDR3: TGCGCCAGCAGCCAAGCGGGGCGGAGCTCTGGAAACACCATATATTTT. It codes for CASSQAGRSSGNTIYF.

The chain combines TRBV12-3 or TRBV12-4 with TRBJ2-5, with D perhaps TRBD2 (6 bases). Between the trimmed V and J ends, which lost 6 bases and 5 bases, there was a span of 13 bases. CDR3 length: 13 amino acids. CDR3 DNA: TGTGCCAGCAGCGAGACTAGTCCTGAGACCCAGTACTTC. Translation gives CASSETSPETQYF.